This T cell receptor beta chain was found in a study of T cell responses to AZD1222 COVID-19 vaccine. Trimming cost V 8 bases and J 3 bases, with 14 bases left between them. This CDR3 has 14 residues. Germline V gene lookup returns CDR1 SNHLY and CDR2 FYNNEI. Whole-study results and caveats: Sampled repertoires all dated from after the peak T cell response. Epitopes outside B.1.351 and B.1.1.7 mutated regions reportedly drew nearly half of spike TCRs. Baseline serology detected seropositivity in only a handful of AZD1222 recipients. Possibly, clonal diversity was underestimated; donors were largely white British and included more females.

In the case of this clone: Its antigen remains unidentified.

Using immunoSEQ multiplex PCR, the repertoire was profiled, and TCRdb retains in-frame clones only, with some absent. Among approximately 100,000 clones listed, approximately 89% were seen once. The source material was peripheral blood, sampled 28 days after the second dose of the MenACWY control vaccine. This sequence was found in an adult who received the MenACWY meningococcal vaccine as a control. This rearrangement joins TRBV2 to TRBJ2-4; D call uncertain. The DNA for the CDR3 is TGTGCCAGCCACCTCCATGGTGACAAAAACATTCAGTACTTC. Amino acid sequence: CASHLHGDKNIQYF.